The 21 T cell receptor beta chains listed next were all sequenced from one sample in a study of blood T cell repertoires in COVID-19. Data came from immunoSEQ multiplex PCR; TCRdb stores just in-frame clones and leaves some out. The repertoire has 150,000 to 200,000 clones, 88% of them found once; the top ten carry around 2.3%. Sequencing was carried out using peripheral blood. These receptors all come from a man between 65 and 85 years old with active or convalescent COVID-19.

This sequence joins TRBV5-1 and TRBJ2-1; weak D call: TRBD2 (6 bases). V dropped 4 bases and J dropped 2 bases, with 13 bases sitting between them. Germline V lookup: CDR1 SGHRS, CDR2 YFSETQ. The CDR3 contains 15 residues. CDR3: CASSRRGFAYNEQFF. DNA of the CDR3: TGCGCCAGCAGCCGGAGGGGTTTCGCCTACAATGAGCAGTTCTTC.

The chain links TRBV19 to TRBJ2-7; 7 positions match TRBD1. Germline CDR1 is LNHDA and CDR2 is SQIVND (reference sequence). The length of the CDR3 is 16 residues. Losses at the gene ends were 3 bases for V and 2 bases for J; bases not matched to a gene: 10. This CDR3 reads CASSIHGTAKTYEQYF. The CDR3 region has the DNA TGTGCCAGTAGTATCCACGGGACAGCTAAAACCTACGAGCAGTACTTC.

The genes are TRBV28 and TRBJ1-5, with D possibly being TRBD1 (5 bases). Germline V gives CDR1 MDHEN, CDR2 SYDVKM. This CDR3 has 11 residues. The V and J ends lost 7 bases and 10 bases respectively, with 11 bases between them. The DNA for the CDR3 is TGTGCCAGCATGTCGGGGGGACCCCAGCATTTT. The encoded protein is CASMSGGPQHF. The variable domain in full, with the rest retrieved from reference TRBV28 and TRBJ1-5, is DVKVTQSSRYLVKRTGEKVFLECVQDMDHENMFWYRQDPGLGLRLIYFSYDVKMKEKGDIPEGYSVSREKKERFSLILESASTNQTSMYLCASMSGGPQHFGDGTRLSIL.

A note on this clone: Other DNA variants within this sample encode the same CDR3. The chain recombines TRBV15 with TRBJ2-3; D perhaps matches TRBD2 (6 bases). The germline CDR1 and CDR2 sequences are LNHNV and YYDKDF (reference sequence). Trimming cost V 1 base and J 0 bases, with 14 bases left between them. There are 17 residues in the CDR3. CDR3: CATSRVASGVSTDTQYF. The CDR3 DNA is TGTGCCACCAGCAGAGTTGCCTCGGGGGTCAGCACAGATACGCAGTATTTT.

This clone showed up just once. The same CDR3 arises from other DNA sequences in this sample as well. The chain carries TRBV6-5 and TRBJ2-7; 8 bases align to TRBD1. In germline, CDR1 is MNHEY, CDR2 SVGAGI. This CDR3 has 15 residues. The junction had 1 base not matched to a gene; V was cut back by 0 bases and J by 0 bases. In nucleotides, the CDR3 is TGTGCCAGCAGTTACTCGGGGACAGGCTCCTACGAGCAGTACTTC. This codes for CASSYSGTGSYEQYF.

CDR3 sequence (DNA): TGTGCCACCGGCTGGGGAGCGGGGGGGCGCGATACGCAGTATTTT. Protein sequence: CATGWGAGGRDTQYF. The chain recombines TRBV15 with TRBJ2-3; 10 nucleotides agree with TRBD2. V shed 8 bases and J 6 bases; nucleotides not matched to a gene: 11. Germline lookup yields CDR1 LNHNV and CDR2 YYDKDF (reference sequence). This CDR3 contains 15 residues.

The chain employs TRBV6-1 and TRBJ1-3; weak D call: TRBD1 (6 bases). Trimming removed 3 bases at V and 0 bases at J, with 12 bases between. The CDR3 consists of 16 residues. The germline CDR1 and CDR2 sequences are MNHNS and SASEGT. The DNA for the CDR3 is TGTGCCAGCAGTGACCTAGACAGGCCCTCTGGAAACACCATATATTTT. Protein: CASSDLDRPSGNTIYF.

This clone occurred once. The rearrangement uses TRBV19 and TRBJ1-5; possibly TRBD1 for D (6 bases). Germline V gene sequence: CDR1 LNHDA, CDR2 SQIVND (reference sequence). This CDR3 is built from 13 residues. Trimming stripped 5 bases from V and 7 bases from J, with 12 bases between. The CDR3 DNA sequence: TGTGCCAGTAGTCCCCAGGGGTTGCAGCCCCAGCATTTT. It specifies CASSPQGLQPQHF.

The V call is TRBV6-2 or TRBV6-3, the J call TRBJ2-3; possibly TRBD2 for D (5 bases). V was clipped by 2 bases and J by 2 bases, with 8 bases between them. In germline, CDR1 is MNHEY, CDR2 SVGEGT. The CDR3 is 14 residues long. The CDR3 bases are TGTGCCAGCAGTTACCAGGACTTCACAGATACGCAGTATTTT. Its translation is CASSYQDFTDTQYF.

The chain carries TRBV5-4 and TRBJ2-5; D is unresolved. CDR3 length: 14 residues. Between the trimmed V and J ends, which lost 1 base and 2 bases, there was a span of 9 bases. Per germline, CDR1 SGHNT and CDR2 YYREEE (reference sequence). The CDR3 loop is CASSLPQVQETQYF. CDR3 coding DNA: TGTGCCAGCAGCTTGCCGCAGGTACAAGAGACCCAGTACTTC.

The gene calls are TRBV2 and TRBJ2-3, with D possibly matching TRBD2 (6 bases). V lost 1 base to trimming and J lost 2 bases, with 13 bases between them. CDR3 length: 16 residues. Looked up from germline, CDR1 is SNHLY and CDR2 is FYNNEI. The CDR3 DNA reads as TGTGCCAGCAGTGAAGTTCGGACGGACTACACAGATACGCAGTATTTT. This sequence encodes CASSEVRTDYTDTQYF.

The V call is TRBV11-2, the J call TRBJ2-4; possible D gene TRBD1, 6 bases. The CDR3 loop spans 19 amino acids. V lost 4 bases and J 0 bases, leaving 22 bases between the germline ends. Looked up from germline, CDR1 is SGHAT and CDR2 is FQNNGV. The CDR3 loop reads CASSSRRPGTKLAKNIQYF. The CDR3 DNA reads TGTGCCAGCAGCTCACGGCGTCCCGGGACAAAACTAGCCAAAAACATTCAGTACTTC.

This rearrangement joins TRBV6-2 or TRBV6-3 to TRBJ1-1; 7 positions match TRBD1. CDR1 is MNHEY, CDR2 SVGEGT, per germline. The V gene end was trimmed by 5 bases and the J gene end by 4 bases; junction bases not matched to a gene: 16. The CDR3 runs to 17 residues. The CDR3 loop is CASSGSDRIGGSTEAFF. Written as DNA, the CDR3 is TGTGCCAGCAGTGGATCGGACAGGATAGGTGGAAGCACTGAAGCTTTCTTT.

The chain couples TRBV3-1 (or the pseudogene TRBV3-2) to TRBJ2-5; TRBD2 matches at 12 bases. CDR3 length: 12 amino acids. The V gene's germline CDR1 is LGHDT and CDR2 YNNKEL (reference sequence). J gave up 7 bases and V 9 bases, and 3 bases lay outside the gene matches. The CDR3 is CASAGLAGTQYF. CDR3 DNA: TGTGCCAGTGCGGGACTAGCGGGGACCCAGTACTTC.

The chain employs TRBV24-1 and TRBJ2-3; D not certain. The length of the CDR3 is 13 residues. From germline, CDR1 is KGHDR and CDR2 SFDVKD. V lost 3 bases, J lost 4 bases, and 7 bases lay in between. CDR3 nucleotide sequence: TGTGCCACCAGTGATACTTGGTCAGATACGCAGTATTTT. Its translation: CATSDTWSDTQYF.

J is TRBJ2-5 and V is TRBV28, with 9 bases lining up with TRBD1. Per germline, CDR1 MDHEN and CDR2 SYDVKM. CDR3 length: 14 amino acids. The V gene end was trimmed by 6 bases and the J gene end by 4 bases; junction bases not matched to a gene: 6. The CDR3 DNA reads TGTGCCAGCAGCTTGACAGGGGGGAGAGAGACCCAGTACTTC. Its protein is CASSLTGGRETQYF. The variable domain in full, with the rest retrieved from reference TRBV28 and TRBJ2-5, is DVKVTQSSRYLVKRTGEKVFLECVQDMDHENMFWYRQDPGLGLRLIYFSYDVKMKEKGDIPEGYSVSREKKERFSLILESASTNQTSMYLCASSLTGGRETQYFGPGTRLLVL.

The V call is TRBV19, the J call TRBJ1-1; tentatively, D is TRBD1 (6 bases). Germline CDR1 LNHDA, CDR2 SQIVND (reference sequence). This CDR3 region has 14 residues. V lost 3 bases and J lost 1, with 9 bases in between. CDR3 bases: TGTGCCAGTAGTATGGACAGCCAGAACACTGAAGCTTTCTTT. It specifies CASSMDSQNTEAFF.

V usage is TRBV7-9 and J usage is TRBJ2-7; 16 bases are shared with TRBD2. Germline trimming cut 4 bases from V and 2 bases from J; bases unmatched to any gene: 8. CDR1 SEHNR and CDR2 FQNEAQ come from the germline V gene (reference sequence). The CDR3 consists of 18 residues. CDR3 in DNA: TGTGCCAGCAGCTCGGGACTAGCGGGAGGGCCGTCCACCTACGAGCAGTACTTC. Encoded protein: CASSSGLAGGPSTYEQYF.

J is TRBJ1-2 and V is TRBV4-3, with D perhaps TRBD1 (6 bases). The CDR3 is 15 residues long. Trimming took off 0 bases at V and 4 bases at J, with 12 bases between the two ends. The V gene's germline CDR1 is LGHNA and CDR2 YSLEER. CDR3 bases: TGCGCCAGCAGCCAAGATAAGGGGACACTCTATGGCTACACCTTC. This translates into CASSQDKGTLYGYTF.

The chain combines TRBV28 with TRBJ1-2; TRBD1 agrees at 8 bases. Germline V gene data show CDR1 as MDHEN and CDR2 as SYDVKM. With V trimmed by 6 bases and J by 4 bases, 13 bases remained unmatched. The CDR3 consists of 16 residues. DNA for the CDR3: TGTGCCAGCAGCCGCCTAGGACAGGGTATAGGCTATGGCTACACCTTC. It translates to CASSRLGQGIGYGYTF.

This clone was counted a single time. V is TRBV15 and J is TRBJ2-2; possible D gene TRBD2, 6 bases. The germline gives CDR1 LNHNV, CDR2 YYDKDF (reference sequence). The V end was cut by 5 bases, the J end by 1 base, with 8 bases between. The CDR3 sequence is 14 residues long. The CDR3 spells CATSDGGNTGELFF. The CDR3 DNA is TGTGCCACCAGCGACGGGGGGAACACCGGGGAGCTGTTTTTT. Looking up the rest from reference TRBV15 and TRBJ2-2 gives the full variable domain: DAMVIQNPRYQVTQFGKPVTLSCSQTLNHNVMYWYQQKSSQAPKLLFHYYDKDFNNEADTPDNFQSRRPNTSFCFLDIRSPGLGDTAMYLCATSDGGNTGELFFGEGSRLTVL.